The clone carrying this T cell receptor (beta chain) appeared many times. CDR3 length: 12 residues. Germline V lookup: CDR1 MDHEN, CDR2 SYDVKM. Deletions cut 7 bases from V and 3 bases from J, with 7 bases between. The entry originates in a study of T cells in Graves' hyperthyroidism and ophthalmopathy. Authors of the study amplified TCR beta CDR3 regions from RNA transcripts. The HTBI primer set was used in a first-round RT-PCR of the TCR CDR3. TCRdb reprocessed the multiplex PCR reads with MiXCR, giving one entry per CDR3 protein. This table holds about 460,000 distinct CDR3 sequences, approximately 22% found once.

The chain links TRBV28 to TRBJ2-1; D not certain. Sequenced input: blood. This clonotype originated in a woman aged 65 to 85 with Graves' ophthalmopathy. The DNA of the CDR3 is TGTGCCAGCAAACCAGGCTACAATGAGCAGTTCTTC. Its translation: CASKPGYNEQFF.